A single sample is the source of the 29 T cell receptor beta chains below, sequenced in a study of blood T cell repertoires in COVID-19. The assay was immunoSEQ multiplex PCR, and TCRdb's table has in-frame clones only and misses some. The sample yields 200,000 or so clones, 80% to 90% seen once. The specimen was PBMCs or T cells enriched from blood (not recorded which). The origin of the receptors is a woman between 18 and 29 years old in a cohort exposed to, infected with or recovered from COVID-19 (not recorded which).

A few counts support this clone. The J gene is TRBJ1-3, the V gene TRBV19; D is unresolved. From germline, CDR1 is LNHDA and CDR2 SQIVND (reference sequence). The length of the CDR3 is 14 residues. Trimming removed 6 bases at V and 0 bases at J, with 9 bases between. The CDR3 DNA follows: TGTGCCAGTAGCGAGGGTAACTCTGGAAACACCATATATTTT. This gives the protein CASSEGNSGNTIYF.

The chain employs TRBV10-2 and TRBJ2-1, with D maybe TRBD2 (5 bases). CDR3 length: 16 residues. The V gene's germline CDR1 is WSHSY and CDR2 SAAADI. The germline V and J ends were trimmed by 6 bases and 0 bases, with 15 bases remaining between them. CDR3 region: CASRIRRDSSYNEQFF. As DNA, the CDR3 is TGCGCCAGCAGGATTCGACGGGATAGCTCCTACAATGAGCAGTTCTTC.

The V call is TRBV27, the J call TRBJ2-5; 9 bases agree with TRBD2. With V trimmed by 5 bases and J by 4 bases, 5 bases remained unmatched. This CDR3 has 14 amino acids. Germline V gene sequence: CDR1 MNHEY, CDR2 SMNVEV (reference sequence). The CDR3 DNA reads TGTGCCAGCAGTCAGCGGGGGGAGGGAGAGACCCAGTACTTC. Translation gives CASSQRGEGETQYF.

The gene calls are TRBV11-2 and TRBJ2-3, with 8 bases aligning to TRBD2. The ends lost 3 bases at V and 0 bases at J; junction bases unmatched: 5. This CDR3 is 16 amino acids long. Germline V gene data show CDR1 as SGHAT and CDR2 as FQNNGV. CDR3 loop: CASSFGVAGSTDTQYF. The CDR3 region has the DNA TGTGCCAGCAGCTTTGGAGTAGCGGGGAGCACAGATACGCAGTATTTT.

The rearrangement joins TRBV5-4 to TRBJ2-1; 16 bases align to TRBD2. Trimming at V came to 2 bases and at J to 2 bases, leaving 4 bases not matched to a gene. The CDR3 loop spans 18 amino acids. Germline loops: CDR1 SGHNT, CDR2 YYREEE (reference sequence). The CDR3 protein is CASSLTGTSGRAYNEQFF. CDR3 sequence (DNA): TGTGCCAGCAGCTTAACCGGGACTAGCGGGAGGGCCTACAATGAGCAGTTCTTC. Filled out from reference TRBV5-4 and TRBJ2-1, the complete variable domain reads ETGVTQSPTHLIKTRGQQVTLRCSSQSGHNTVSWYQQALGQGPQFIFQYYREEENGRGNFPPRFSGLQFPNYSSELNVNALELDDSALYLCASSLTGTSGRAYNEQFFGPGTRLTVL.

The genes are TRBV5-1 and TRBJ2-5; TRBD2 aligns across 11 bases. The CDR3 contains 15 residues. Germline loops: CDR1 SGHRS, CDR2 YFSETQ. J was trimmed by 4 bases and V by 3 bases; bases with no gene match: 5. DNA for the CDR3: TGCGCCAGCAGCTATAATAGCGGGGGGGTAGAGACCCAGTACTTC. Translated, it gives CASSYNSGGVETQYF.

The V gene is TRBV7-9, the J gene TRBJ1-2, with D hard to call. With 3 bases removed from V and 10 bases from J, the gap between germline ends came to 12 bases. In germline, CDR1 is SEHNR, CDR2 FQNEAQ (reference sequence). CDR3 size: 12 residues. The CDR3 spells CASSLLRGDYTF. The CDR3, as DNA: TGTGCCAGCAGCTTGTTACGGGGAGACTACACCTTC.

The chain combines TRBV5-1 with TRBJ2-7; possibly TRBD2 for D (5 bases). The V end was cut by 0 bases, the J end by 7 bases, with 11 bases between. The CDR3 is 13 amino acids. Germline V gives CDR1 SGHRS, CDR2 YFSETQ. The CDR3 loop reads CASSLGLAEEQYF. The CDR3 region has the DNA TGCGCCAGCAGCTTGGGCCTAGCTGAAGAGCAGTACTTC.

V is TRBV19 and J is TRBJ2-1, with TRBD2 matching over 7 bases. CDR1 is LNHDA and CDR2 is SQIVND in the germline V gene (reference sequence). This CDR3 is built from 13 residues. The J segment lost 3 bases and the V segment lost 9 bases, leaving 5 bases of the junction unmatched. In nucleotides, the CDR3 is TGTGCCAGCGGGGACTACTACTACAATGAGCAGTTCTTC. It codes for CASGDYYYNEQFF.

The rearrangement links TRBV6-1 to TRBJ1-1; possible D gene TRBD1, 6 bases. V was shortened by 2 bases and J by 4 bases, with 11 bases between the two germline ends. The CDR3 runs to 14 residues. Germline V gene sequence: CDR1 MNHNS, CDR2 SASEGT. The chain's CDR3 is CASSESQGTTEAFF. In DNA, the CDR3 is TGTGCCAGCAGTGAAAGTCAGGGGACCACTGAAGCTTTCTTT.

Concerning this clone: One junction end does not reproduce the germline sequence, and a read error may be involved. This chain joins TRBV12-3 or TRBV12-4 and TRBJ1-3; unclear D gene. The CDR3 contains 13 residues. CDR3 region: CASRPPGTNTIYF. In DNA, the CDR3 is TGTGCCAGCAGACCGCCAGGCACAAACACTATATATTTT.

This chain links TRBV11-3 with TRBJ1-2, with TRBD1 identical over 9 bases. The germline V gene encodes CDR1 SGHNT and CDR2 YENEEA. J lost 6 bases, V lost 5 bases, and 4 bases had no gene match. This CDR3 contains 13 residues. CDR3: CASSDGTGNGYTF. CDR3 in DNA: TGTGCCAGCAGCGACGGGACAGGGAATGGCTACACCTTC.

The chain combines TRBV9 with TRBJ2-3, with no clear D. The germline V and J ends were trimmed by 0 bases and 0 bases, with 5 bases remaining between them. This CDR3 is built from 14 residues. Germline V gene sequence: CDR1 SGDLS, CDR2 YYNGEE. The CDR3 sequence is CASSVGPSTDTQYF. The CDR3 nucleotides are TGTGCCAGCAGCGTAGGTCCTAGCACAGATACGCAGTATTTT.

This chain links TRBV7-3 with TRBJ2-1, with TRBD2 as a possible D gene (6 bases). Per the germline V gene, CDR1 is SGHTA and CDR2 is FQGTGA. The CDR3 length is 15 residues. Trimming stripped 4 bases from V and 0 bases from J, with 10 bases between. The CDR3 sequence is CASSSSVVSYNEQFF. The CDR3 DNA is TGTGCCAGCAGCTCTAGCGTCGTCTCCTACAATGAGCAGTTCTTC.

This clone was seen many times. The DNA of the CDR3 is TGTGCCACTTTGACTAGCGGGAGTCTCACCGGGGAGCTGTTTTTT. Translated: CATLTSGSLTGELFF. J is TRBJ2-2 and V is TRBV19, with 12 bases lining up with TRBD2. The trim removed 10 bases at V and 4 bases at J, leaving 7 bases unmatched. This CDR3 is 15 amino acids long. The germline CDR1 and CDR2 sequences are LNHDA and SQIVND (reference sequence).

The chain uses TRBV9 and TRBJ1-2, with TRBD1 identical over 9 bases. The CDR3 length is 14 residues. The germline V gene has CDR1 SGDLS and CDR2 YYNGEE. V was pared by 3 bases and J by 4 bases, with 4 bases of the junction left unmatched. CDR3 loop: CASSEDRGTYGYTF. Here the CDR3 DNA reads TGTGCCAGCAGCGAGGACAGGGGAACCTATGGCTACACCTTC.

The chain carries TRBV10-3 and TRBJ2-7; D uncertain. The CDR3 is 15 residues long. Trimming cost V 2 bases and J 0 bases, with 11 bases left between them. Looked up from germline, CDR1 is ENHRY and CDR2 is SYGVKD. CDR3 residues: CAISEPIVPSYEQYF. CDR3 in DNA: TGTGCCATCAGTGAGCCCATAGTACCCTCCTACGAGCAGTACTTC.

The V gene is TRBV28, the J gene TRBJ2-7; TRBD1 matches at 7 bases. Trimming took 4 bases from V and 2 from J; bases not matched to a gene: 8. Germline loops: CDR1 MDHEN, CDR2 SYDVKM. The CDR3 consists of 15 residues. DNA of the CDR3: TGTGCCAGCAGTTCCTCCAGGGGGATTACCTACGAGCAGTACTTC. Residues: CASSSSRGITYEQYF.

This clone was seen just once. V gene TRBV19 combines with J gene TRBJ1-2, with TRBD1 identical over 10 bases. Germline CDR1 reads LNHDA; CDR2 reads SQIVND (reference sequence). Trimming took 3 bases from V and 8 from J; bases not matched to a gene: 18. CDR3 size: 18 residues. Written as DNA, the CDR3 is TGTGCCAGTAGTATCCAATCAATGACAGGGGGCAAAGAAAAGGGCTACACCTTC. Translation: CASSIQSMTGGKEKGYTF. Full variable domain (remainder filled in from reference TRBV19 and TRBJ1-2): DGGITQSPKYLFRKEGQNVTLSCEQNLNHDAMYWYRQDPGQGLRLIYYSQIVNDFQKGDIAEGYSVSREKKESFPLTVTSAQKNPTAFYLCASSIQSMTGGKEKGYTFGSGTRLTVV.

This clone was seen just once. The CDR3 DNA reads as TGTGCCAGCAGCTTTTGGCGGGAGAGCGACAATGAGCAGTTCTTC. It translates to CASSFWRESDNEQFF. The V gene is TRBV7-9, the J gene TRBJ2-1, with TRBD2 matching over 7 bases. Germline-derived CDR1 and CDR2 are SEHNR and FQNEAQ (reference sequence). The CDR3 sequence is 15 residues long. V was clipped by 3 bases and J by 5 bases; unmatched bases: 7.

The chain employs TRBV4-2 and TRBJ2-7; TRBD1 matches 7 bases. Germline trimming cut 4 bases from V and 2 bases from J; bases unmatched to any gene: 11. Germline CDR1 is LGHNA and CDR2 is YNFKEQ. This CDR3 contains 16 residues. CDR3 sequence reads: CASSPRQGITAYEQYF. For the CDR3, the DNA is TGTGCCAGCAGCCCAAGACAGGGAATCACGGCCTACGAGCAGTACTTC.

The genes are TRBV2 and TRBJ1-2, with TRBD1 as a possible D gene (5 bases). V shed 5 bases and J shed 6 bases, with 10 bases lying between them. The CDR3 is 12 amino acids. Germline lookup yields CDR1 SNHLY and CDR2 FYNNEI. CDR3 DNA sequence: TGTGCCAGCAGTCCTCAAGGGGATGGCTACACCTTC. Protein product: CASSPQGDGYTF.

This sequence joins TRBV7-3 and TRBJ2-1; a possible D gene is TRBD2 (5 bases). Germline V lookup: CDR1 SGHTA, CDR2 FQGTGA. The V end lost 5 bases, the J end lost 0 bases, and 11 bases lay between the germline ends. The CDR3 is 15 residues long. CDR3 bases: TGTGCCAGCAGCCCCAGCGGACCCTCCTACAATGAGCAGTTCTTC. It codes for CASSPSGPSYNEQFF.

This chain links TRBV5-1 with TRBJ1-2; 8 positions agree with TRBD1. The CDR3 consists of 13 residues. V was pared by 4 bases and J by 7 bases, with 6 bases of the junction left unmatched. Germline CDR1 reads SGHRS; CDR2 reads YFSETQ. CDR3 DNA: TGCGCCAGCAGCATAGGACAGGGCAGTGGCTACACCTTC. It codes for CASSIGQGSGYTF.

This clone turned up a few times. This chain connects TRBV19 to TRBJ1-5; D not certain. The V gene's germline CDR1 is LNHDA and CDR2 SQIVND (reference sequence). V lost 4 bases and J 5 bases, leaving 15 bases between the germline ends. CDR3 length equals 15 residues. CDR3 in DNA: TGTGCCAGTAGTACCCCAGGAATTGTATATCAGCCCCAGCATTTT. Protein product: CASSTPGIVYQPQHF.

This clone was counted once. The chain carries TRBV25-1 and TRBJ2-1; D is possibly TRBD2 (6 bases). This CDR3 has 16 amino acids. V was clipped by 1 base and J by 6 bases, with 16 bases between them. In germline, CDR1 is MGHDK, CDR2 SYGVNS. CDR3 bases: TGTGCCAGCAGTGAATTCCTAGCGCCCGCCGTCAATGAGCAGTTCTTC. Translated: CASSEFLAPAVNEQFF.

The CDR3: CASSKLAASTDTQYF. The CDR3 nucleotides read TGTGCCAGTAGTAAACTAGCGGCTAGCACAGATACGCAGTATTTT. The V and J genes are TRBV19 and TRBJ2-3, with 8 nucleotides matching TRBD2. Trimming cost V 4 bases and J 0 bases; bases outside gene matches: 3. Germline V lookup: CDR1 LNHDA, CDR2 SQIVND (reference sequence). CDR3 size: 15 residues. The full variable domain, completed using reference TRBV19 and TRBJ2-3, is DGGITQSPKYLFRKEGQNVTLSCEQNLNHDAMYWYRQDPGQGLRLIYYSQIVNDFQKGDIAEGYSVSREKKESFPLTVTSAQKNPTAFYLCASSKLAASTDTQYFGPGTRLTVL.

The chain carries TRBV6-1 and TRBJ1-2, with D possibly being TRBD1 (6 bases). The CDR3 has 14 residues. The ends were cut back, 3 bases at V and 4 bases at J, with 12 bases in the middle. Per germline, CDR1 MNHNS and CDR2 SASEGT. In DNA, the CDR3 is TGTGCCAGCAGTGATGGGGGCATGCGCTATGGCTACACCTTC. Translated: CASSDGGMRYGYTF.

A single count supports this clone. In the same sample, other DNA sequences code for this CDR3. The V call is TRBV5-1, the J call TRBJ2-7; tentative D call: TRBD1 (6 bases). Germline lookup yields CDR1 SGHRS and CDR2 YFSETQ. There are 12 residues in the CDR3. Trimming removed 4 bases at V and 4 bases at J, with 9 bases between. Here the CDR3 reads CASSPQGYEQYF. The DNA for the CDR3 is TGCGCCAGCAGCCCACAGGGTTACGAGCAGTACTTC. Drawing the rest from reference TRBV5-1 and TRBJ2-7, the complete variable domain is KAGVTQTPRYLIKTRGQQVTLSCSPISGHRSVSWYQQTPGQGLQFLFEYFSETQRNKGNFPGRFSGRQFSNSRSEMNVSTLELGDSALYLCASSPQGYEQYFGPGTRLTVT.